These T cell receptor beta chains were read from a single sample in a study of identifying expanded T cells in peripheral blood. Sequencing used immunoSEQ multiplex PCR; TCRdb keeps in-frame clones, though not all of them. Found here are around 130,000 clones, 75% to 90% of them singletons; the top ten hold less than 10%. The sequencing sample was made of blood. These TCRs come from a person aged 18 to 75 in good health. The CDR3 runs from the conserved cysteine through the conserved F or W. A D gene is named only where the DNA matches it firmly. The size field is filled for only some rows; it gives once, few, many or a size class.

clone_size d_call j_call v_call cdr3_nt cdr3_aa
- - TRBJ2-7 TRBV18 TGTGCCAGCTGCTTGGACGCCTCCTACGAGCAGTACTTC CASCLDASYEQYF
- - TRBJ1-4 TRBV19 TGTGCCAGTAGTATGTCGGGAGAGACTAATGAAAAACTGTTTTTT CASSMSGETNEKLFF
few TRBD2 TRBJ2-2 TRBV19 TGTGCCAGTAGCGGGAGGGTTTCCGGGGAGCTGTTTTTT CASSGRVSGELFF
once - TRBJ1-1 TRBV7-2 TGTGCCAGCAGCCAGGACAGAGTGAACACTGAAGCTTTCTTT CASSQDRVNTEAFF
- - TRBJ2-5 TRBV7-2 TGTGCCAGCAGCTTAGGCGGGACTGGGGAGACCCAGTACTTC CASSLGGTGETQYF
- - TRBJ2-1 TRBV15 TGTGCCACCAGCAGAGGGGATTCCTACAATGAGCAGTTCTTC CATSRGDSYNEQFF
- TRBD1 TRBJ1-1 TRBV5-1 TGCGCCAGCAGGGCAGGGGGGGCCTGGAGCACTGAAGCTTTCTTT CASRAGGAWSTEAFF
- TRBD1 TRBJ2-7 TRBV6-1 TGTGCCAGCAGTGGGGACAGGGCCTACGAGCAGTACTTC CASSGDRAYEQYF
once - TRBJ2-2 TRBV25-1 TGTGCCAGCAGGACAGGAACCGAGACCGAGGGGGAGCTGTTTTTT CASRTGTETEGELFF
- - TRBJ1-5 TRBV2 TGTGCCAGCAGTGGCCCCAATAGGGGCAATCAGCCCCAGCATTTT CASSGPNRGNQPQHF
- TRBD1 TRBJ2-1 TRBV6-1 TGTGCCAGCAGGGAAGGGACAGCTAGCAATGAGCAGTTCTTC CASREGTASNEQFF
- TRBD2 TRBJ2-3 TRBV4-2 TGTGCCAGCAGCCTGAGCGGGACCAGCACAGATACGCAGTATTTT CASSLSGTSTDTQYF
few TRBD1 TRBJ2-7 TRBV18 TGTGCCAGCTCATCGGACAGGAACGAGCAGTACTTC CASSSDRNEQYF
- - TRBJ1-2 TRBV28 TGTGCCAGCAGCCCGACAGAACTTCCTGGCTACACCTTC CASSPTELPGYTF
- TRBD2 TRBJ2-7 TRBV28 TGTGCCAGCAGACATGCCATTGCGCGGACTAGCGGGACCTACGAGCAGTACTTC CASRHAIARTSGTYEQYF
- - TRBJ2-1 TRBV6-6 TGTGCCAGCAGTTACCCGAATGGTCGGGGGTACAATGAGCAGTTCTTC CASSYPNGRGYNEQFF